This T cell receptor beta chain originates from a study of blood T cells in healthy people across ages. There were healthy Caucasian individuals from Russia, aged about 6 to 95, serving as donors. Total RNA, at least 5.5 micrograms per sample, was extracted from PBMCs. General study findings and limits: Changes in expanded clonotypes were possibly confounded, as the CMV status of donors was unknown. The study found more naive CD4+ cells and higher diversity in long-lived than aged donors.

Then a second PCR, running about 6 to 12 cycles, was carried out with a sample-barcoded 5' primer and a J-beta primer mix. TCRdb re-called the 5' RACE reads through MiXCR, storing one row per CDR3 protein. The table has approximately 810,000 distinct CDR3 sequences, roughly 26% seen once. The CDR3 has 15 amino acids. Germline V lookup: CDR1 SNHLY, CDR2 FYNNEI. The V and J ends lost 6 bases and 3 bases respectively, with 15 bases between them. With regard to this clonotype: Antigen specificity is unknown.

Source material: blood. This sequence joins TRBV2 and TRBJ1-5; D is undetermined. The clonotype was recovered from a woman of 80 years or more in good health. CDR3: CASRDRRGLNQPQHF. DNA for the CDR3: TGTGCCAGCAGGGACCGACGGGGTCTCAATCAGCCCCAGCATTTT.